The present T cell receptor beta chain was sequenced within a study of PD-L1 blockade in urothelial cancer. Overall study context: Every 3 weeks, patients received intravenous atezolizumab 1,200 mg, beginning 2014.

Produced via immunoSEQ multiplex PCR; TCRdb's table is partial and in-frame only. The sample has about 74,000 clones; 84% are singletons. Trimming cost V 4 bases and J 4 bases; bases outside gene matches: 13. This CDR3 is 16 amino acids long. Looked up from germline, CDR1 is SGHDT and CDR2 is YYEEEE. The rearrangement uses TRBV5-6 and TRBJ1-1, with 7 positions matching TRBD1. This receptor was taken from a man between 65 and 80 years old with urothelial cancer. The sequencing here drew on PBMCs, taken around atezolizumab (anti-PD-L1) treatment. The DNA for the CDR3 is TGTGCCAGCAGCCCTCGGGACAGTAATTTACTCACTGAAGCTTTCTTT. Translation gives CASSPRDSNLLTEAFF.